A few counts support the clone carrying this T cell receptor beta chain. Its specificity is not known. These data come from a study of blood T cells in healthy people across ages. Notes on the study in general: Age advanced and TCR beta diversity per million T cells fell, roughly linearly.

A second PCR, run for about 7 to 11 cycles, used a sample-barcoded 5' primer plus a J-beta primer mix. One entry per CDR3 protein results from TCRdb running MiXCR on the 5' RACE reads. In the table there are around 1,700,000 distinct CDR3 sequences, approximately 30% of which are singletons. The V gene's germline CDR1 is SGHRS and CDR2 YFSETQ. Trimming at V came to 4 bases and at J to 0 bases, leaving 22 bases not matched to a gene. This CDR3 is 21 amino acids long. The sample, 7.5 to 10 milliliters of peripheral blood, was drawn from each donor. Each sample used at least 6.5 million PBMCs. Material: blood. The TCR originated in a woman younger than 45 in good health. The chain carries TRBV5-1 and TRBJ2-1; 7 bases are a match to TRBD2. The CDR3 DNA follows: TGCGCCAGCAGCATACGCCCCGGCACATACGGACTAGAGGGCTCCTACAATGAGCAGTTCTTC. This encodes CASSIRPGTYGLEGSYNEQFF.